The 9 T cell receptor beta chains below come from one sample, sequenced in a study of blood T cells in healthy people across ages. Next came a second PCR, run for roughly 7 to 12 cycles, which used a sample-barcoded 5' primer along with a J-beta primer mix. In TCRdb, the 5' RACE reads were re-called with MiXCR into one record per CDR3 protein. The sample holds about 690,000 distinct CDR3 sequences; roughly 41% are singletons and the top ten take 25% to 30%. Sequencing was done on a sample of blood. The receptors shown here come from an older man in good health.

The genes are TRBV12-3 or TRBV12-4 and TRBJ1-1; TRBD1 matches 8 bases. This CDR3 spans 14 amino acids. Unmatched junction bases numbered 9, after V lost 7 bases and J lost 5 bases. The CDR3 coding sequence is TGTGCCAGCACCACGGACAGGGTTTATACTGAAGCTTTCTTT. Translated, it gives CASTTDRVYTEAFF.

The chain carries TRBV12-5 and TRBJ2-1; 8 nucleotides line up with TRBD1. Looked up from germline, CDR1 is LGHNT and CDR2 is FRNRAP. The CDR3 totals 15 residues. Unmatched junction bases numbered 5, after V lost 5 bases and J lost 2 bases. The CDR3 nucleotides read TGTGCTAGTGGTACAGGGACAGGTCCCTACAATGAGCAGTTCTTC. Protein sequence: CASGTGTGPYNEQFF.

V gene TRBV7-9 combines with J gene TRBJ2-1, with 7 nucleotides matching TRBD2. Germline V gives CDR1 SEHNR, CDR2 FQNEAQ (reference sequence). The CDR3 contains 15 residues. The trim removed 4 bases at V and 2 bases at J, leaving 5 bases unmatched. The CDR3 coding sequence is TGTGCCAGCAGCTCGACCCGGGGGGCCTACAATGAGCAGTTCTTC. It codes for CASSSTRGAYNEQFF.

The J gene is TRBJ1-4, the V gene TRBV7-6; TRBD1 matches 11 bases. V shed 5 bases, J shed 6 bases, and the junction held 14 bases outside the gene matches. Germline loops: CDR1 SGHVS, CDR2 FNYEAQ. The length of the CDR3 is 18 residues. CDR3 region: CASSDLPLPGQGDEKLFF. The CDR3 DNA reads TGTGCCAGCAGCGATCTACCGCTACCGGGACAGGGGGATGAAAAACTGTTTTTT. Drawing the rest from reference TRBV7-6 and TRBJ1-4, the complete variable domain is GAGVSQSPRYKVTKRGQDVALRCDPISGHVSLYWYRQALGQGPEFLTYFNYEAQQDKSGLPNDRFSAERPEGSISTLTIQRTEQRDSAMYRCASSDLPLPGQGDEKLFFGSGTQLSVL.

The V and J genes are TRBV6-5 and TRBJ2-2; 10 bases are shared with TRBD1. Germline V lookup: CDR1 MNHEY, CDR2 SVGAGI. This CDR3 comprises 17 residues. J gave up 6 bases and V 3 bases, and 10 bases lay outside the gene matches. The CDR3 nucleotides are TGTGCCAGCAGTTATCGGTGGGCGGGACAGGGGTCCGGGGAGCTGTTTTTT. This encodes CASSYRWAGQGSGELFF.

The chain is built from TRBV28 and TRBJ1-1; no definite D call. V shed 5 bases and J shed 3 bases, with 7 bases lying between them. This CDR3 region has 12 residues. Per the germline V gene, CDR1 is MDHEN and CDR2 is SYDVKM. DNA for the CDR3: TGTGCCAGCAGTGCCCGGTACACTGAAGCTTTCTTT. Its protein product is CASSARYTEAFF.

The table lists this clonotype with a count of one. This chain joins TRBV3-1 and TRBJ2-4, with 11 bases that match TRBD1. Near its end, the DNA agrees better with TRBJ2-7, so the J call may be wrong. In germline, CDR1 is LGHDT, CDR2 YNNKEL (reference sequence). The CDR3 spans 16 residues. CDR3 residues: CASSQSLGQGAYEQYF. The CDR3 DNA reads as TGTGCCAGCAGCCAGAGTCTAGGACAGGGGGCATACGAGCAGTACTTC.

This clonotype has just a few counts. The chain links TRBV12-3 or TRBV12-4 to TRBJ2-2, with D maybe TRBD2 (5 bases). V lost 3 bases to trimming and J lost 7 bases, with 15 bases between them. CDR3 length: 15 residues. Here the CDR3 DNA reads TGTGCCAGCAGTTTGATCAGCGGCGCCCGCGGGGAGCTGTTTTTT. This encodes CASSLISGARGELFF.

The chain links TRBV27 to TRBJ2-1, with 11 bases that match TRBD2. Germline V CDR1 and CDR2: MNHEY, SMNVEV (reference sequence). V shed 5 bases, J shed 8 bases, and the junction held 11 bases outside the gene matches. The CDR3 is made up of 16 amino acids. The CDR3 DNA sequence: TGTGCCAGCAGTGACCGACTAGCGGGAATTTATGATGAGCAGTTCTTC. This codes for CASSDRLAGIYDEQFF.